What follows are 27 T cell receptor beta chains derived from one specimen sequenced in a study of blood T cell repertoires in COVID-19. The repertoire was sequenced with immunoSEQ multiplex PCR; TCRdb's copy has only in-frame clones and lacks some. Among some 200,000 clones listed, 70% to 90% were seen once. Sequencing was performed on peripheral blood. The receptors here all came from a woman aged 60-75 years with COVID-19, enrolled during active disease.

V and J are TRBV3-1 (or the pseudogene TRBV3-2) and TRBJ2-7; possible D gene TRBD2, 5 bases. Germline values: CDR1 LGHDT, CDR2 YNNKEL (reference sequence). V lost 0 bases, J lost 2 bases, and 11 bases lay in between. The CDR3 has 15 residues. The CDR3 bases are TGTGCCAGCAGCCAAGATTCTAGCTCAACCTACGAGCAGTACTTC. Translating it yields CASSQDSSSTYEQYF.

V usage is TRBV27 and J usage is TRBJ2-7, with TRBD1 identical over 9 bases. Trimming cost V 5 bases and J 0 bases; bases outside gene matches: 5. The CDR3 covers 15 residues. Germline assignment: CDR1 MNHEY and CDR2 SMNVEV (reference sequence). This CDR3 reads CASSPQGQGSYEQYF. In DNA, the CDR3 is TGTGCCAGCAGTCCCCAGGGACAGGGCTCCTACGAGCAGTACTTC.

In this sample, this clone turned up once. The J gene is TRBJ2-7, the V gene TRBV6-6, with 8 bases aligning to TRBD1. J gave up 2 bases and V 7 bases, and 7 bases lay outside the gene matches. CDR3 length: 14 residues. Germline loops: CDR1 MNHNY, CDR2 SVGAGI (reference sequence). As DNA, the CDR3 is TGTGCCAGCAATCCGGACAGGGCTACCTACGAGCAGTACTTC. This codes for CASNPDRATYEQYF.

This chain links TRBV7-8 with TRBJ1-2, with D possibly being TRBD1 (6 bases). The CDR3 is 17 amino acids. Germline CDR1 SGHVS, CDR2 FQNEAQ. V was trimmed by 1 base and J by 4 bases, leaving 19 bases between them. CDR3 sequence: CASSLEGGDHSIYGYTF. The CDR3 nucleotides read TGTGCCAGCAGCTTAGAGGGGGGGGATCACAGTATCTATGGCTACACCTTC. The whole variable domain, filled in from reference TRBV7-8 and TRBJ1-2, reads GAGVSQSPRYKVAKRGQDVALRCDPISGHVSLFWYQQALGQGPEFLTYFQNEAQLDKSGLPSDRFFAERPEGSVSTLKIQRTQQEDSAVYLCASSLEGGDHSIYGYTFGSGTRLTVV.

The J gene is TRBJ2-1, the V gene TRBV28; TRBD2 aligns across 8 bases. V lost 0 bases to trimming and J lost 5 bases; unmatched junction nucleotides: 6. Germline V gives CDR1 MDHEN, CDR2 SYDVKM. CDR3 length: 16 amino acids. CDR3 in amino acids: CASSLWGGRPNNEQFF. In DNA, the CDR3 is TGTGCCAGCAGTTTATGGGGCGGGAGGCCTAACAATGAGCAGTTCTTC.

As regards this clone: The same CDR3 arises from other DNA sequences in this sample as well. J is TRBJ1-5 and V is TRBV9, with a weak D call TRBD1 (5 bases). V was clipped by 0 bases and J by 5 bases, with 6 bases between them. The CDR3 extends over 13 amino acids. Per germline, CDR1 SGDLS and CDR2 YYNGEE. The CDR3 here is CASSVAGYQPQHF. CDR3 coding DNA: TGTGCCAGCAGCGTAGCAGGGTATCAGCCCCAGCATTTT.

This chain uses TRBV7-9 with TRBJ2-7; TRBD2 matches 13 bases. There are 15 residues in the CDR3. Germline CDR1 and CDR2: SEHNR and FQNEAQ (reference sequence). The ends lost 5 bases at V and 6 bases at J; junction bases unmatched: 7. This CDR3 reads CASSPGLAGLFEQYF. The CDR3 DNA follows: TGTGCCAGCAGCCCGGGACTAGCGGGATTATTCGAGCAGTACTTC. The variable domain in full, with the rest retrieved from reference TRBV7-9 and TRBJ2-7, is DTGVSQNPRHKITKRGQNVTFRCDPISEHNRLYWYRQTLGQGPEFLTYFQNEAQLEKSRLLSDRFSAERPKGSFSTLEIQRTEQGDSAMYLCASSPGLAGLFEQYFGPGTRLTVT.

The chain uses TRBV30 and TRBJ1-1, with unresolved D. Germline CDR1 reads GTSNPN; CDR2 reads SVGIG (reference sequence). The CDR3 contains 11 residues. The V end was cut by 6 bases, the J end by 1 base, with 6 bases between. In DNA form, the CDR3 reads TGTGCCTGTTTACAGAACACTGAAGCTTTCTTT. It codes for CACLQNTEAFF.

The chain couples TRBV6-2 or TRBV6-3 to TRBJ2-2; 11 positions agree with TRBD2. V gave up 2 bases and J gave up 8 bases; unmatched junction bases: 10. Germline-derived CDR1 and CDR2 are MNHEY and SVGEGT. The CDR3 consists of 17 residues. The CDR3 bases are TGTGCCAGCAGTTACCTAGCGGGGGGATTTGATCCTGGGGAGCTGTTTTTT. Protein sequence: CASSYLAGGFDPGELFF.

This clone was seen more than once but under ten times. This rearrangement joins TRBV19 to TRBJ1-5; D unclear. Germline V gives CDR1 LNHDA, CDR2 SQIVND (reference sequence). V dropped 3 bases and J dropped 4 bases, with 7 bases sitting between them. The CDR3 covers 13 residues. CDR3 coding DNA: TGTGCCAGTAGTATCACAGAAAATCAGCCCCAGCATTTT. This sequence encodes CASSITENQPQHF.

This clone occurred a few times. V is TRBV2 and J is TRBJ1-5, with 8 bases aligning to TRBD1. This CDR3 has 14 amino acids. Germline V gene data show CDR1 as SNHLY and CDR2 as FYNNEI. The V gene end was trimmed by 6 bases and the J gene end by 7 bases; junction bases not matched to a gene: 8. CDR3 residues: CASSGQGARQPQHF. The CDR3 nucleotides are TGTGCCAGCAGCGGTCAGGGGGCAAGACAGCCCCAGCATTTT. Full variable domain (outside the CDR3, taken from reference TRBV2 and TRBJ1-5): EPEVTQTPSHQVTQMGQEVILRCVPISNHLYFYWYRQILGQKVEFLVSFYNNEISEKSEIFDDQFSVERPDGSNFTLKIRSTKLEDSAMYFCASSGQGARQPQHFGDGTRLSIL.

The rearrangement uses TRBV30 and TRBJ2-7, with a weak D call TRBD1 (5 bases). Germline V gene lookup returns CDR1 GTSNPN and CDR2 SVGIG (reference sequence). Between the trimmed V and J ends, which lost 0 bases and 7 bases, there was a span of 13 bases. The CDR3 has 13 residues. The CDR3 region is CAWSVGWPGEQYF. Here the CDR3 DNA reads TGTGCCTGGAGTGTAGGGTGGCCAGGGGAGCAGTACTTC.

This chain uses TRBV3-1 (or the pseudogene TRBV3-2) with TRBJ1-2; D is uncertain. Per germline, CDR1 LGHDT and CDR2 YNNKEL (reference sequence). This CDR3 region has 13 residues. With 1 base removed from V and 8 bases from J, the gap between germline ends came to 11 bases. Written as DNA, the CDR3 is TGTGCCAGCAGCCAAGGGTCCATCGGGGGCTACACCTTC. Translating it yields CASSQGSIGGYTF.

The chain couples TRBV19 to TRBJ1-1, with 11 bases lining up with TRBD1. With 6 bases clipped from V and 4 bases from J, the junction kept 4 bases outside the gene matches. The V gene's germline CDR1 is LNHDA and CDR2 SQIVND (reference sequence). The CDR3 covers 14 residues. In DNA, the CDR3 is TGTGCCAGTAGAGACGGGACAGGGGGCACTGAAGCTTTCTTT. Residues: CASRDGTGGTEAFF.

For the CDR3, the DNA is TGTGCCAGCAGCCCTCGACAGATGCTAAGCTCCTACGAGCAGTACTTC. This encodes CASSPRQMLSSYEQYF. V usage is TRBV7-2 and J usage is TRBJ2-7; weak D call: TRBD1 (5 bases). V lost 5 bases, J lost 0 bases, and 17 bases lay in between. Germline V gene sequence: CDR1 SGHTA, CDR2 FQGNSA. The CDR3 contains 16 residues.

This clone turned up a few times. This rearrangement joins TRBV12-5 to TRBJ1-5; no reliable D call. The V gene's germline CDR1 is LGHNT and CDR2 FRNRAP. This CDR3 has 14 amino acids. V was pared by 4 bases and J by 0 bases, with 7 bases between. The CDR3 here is CASGSQLSNQPQHF. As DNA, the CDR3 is TGTGCTAGTGGTTCACAGCTTAGCAATCAGCCCCAGCATTTT.

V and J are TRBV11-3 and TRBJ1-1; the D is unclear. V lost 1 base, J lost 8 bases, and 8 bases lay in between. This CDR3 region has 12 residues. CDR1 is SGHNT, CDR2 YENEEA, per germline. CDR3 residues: CASSLGRSEAFF. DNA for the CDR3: TGTGCCAGCAGCTTAGGGAGATCCGAAGCTTTCTTT.

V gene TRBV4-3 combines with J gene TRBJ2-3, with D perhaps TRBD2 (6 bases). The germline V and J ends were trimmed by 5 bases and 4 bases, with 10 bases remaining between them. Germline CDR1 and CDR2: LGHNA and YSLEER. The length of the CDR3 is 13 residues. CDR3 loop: CASSDRLADTQYF. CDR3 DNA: TGCGCCAGCAGCGACCGACTAGCAGATACGCAGTATTTT.

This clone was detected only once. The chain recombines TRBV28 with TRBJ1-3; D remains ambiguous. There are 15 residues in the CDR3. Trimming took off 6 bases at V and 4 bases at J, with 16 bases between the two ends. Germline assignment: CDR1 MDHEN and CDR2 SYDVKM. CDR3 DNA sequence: TGTGCCAGCAGCCCCACCGCGGGCCTCGGAAACACCATATATTTT. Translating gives CASSPTAGLGNTIYF.

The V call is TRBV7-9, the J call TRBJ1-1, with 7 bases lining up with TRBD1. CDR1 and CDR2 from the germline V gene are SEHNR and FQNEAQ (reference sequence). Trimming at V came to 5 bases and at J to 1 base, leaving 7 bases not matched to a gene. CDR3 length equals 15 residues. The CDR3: CASSTTRGPNTEAFF. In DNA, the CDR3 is TGTGCCAGCAGCACCACTAGGGGGCCGAACACTGAAGCTTTCTTT. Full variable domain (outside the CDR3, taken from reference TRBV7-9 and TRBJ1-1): DTGVSQNPRHKITKRGQNVTFRCDPISEHNRLYWYRQTLGQGPEFLTYFQNEAQLEKSRLLSDRFSAERPKGSFSTLEIQRTEQGDSAMYLCASSTTRGPNTEAFFGQGTRLTVV.

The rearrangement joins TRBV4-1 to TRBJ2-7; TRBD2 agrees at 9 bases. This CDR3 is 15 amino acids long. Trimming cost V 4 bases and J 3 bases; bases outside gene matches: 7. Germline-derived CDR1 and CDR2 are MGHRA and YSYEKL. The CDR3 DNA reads TGCGCCAGCAGCCCCCGACTAGCGGCGGACTACGAGCAGTACTTC. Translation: CASSPRLAADYEQYF.

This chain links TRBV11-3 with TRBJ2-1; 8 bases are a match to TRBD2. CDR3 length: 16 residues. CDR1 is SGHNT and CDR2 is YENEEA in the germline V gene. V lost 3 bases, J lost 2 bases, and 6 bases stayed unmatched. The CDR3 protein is CASSLYAGGTYNEQFF. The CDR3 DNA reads TGTGCCAGCAGCTTGTACGCGGGAGGAACCTACAATGAGCAGTTCTTC. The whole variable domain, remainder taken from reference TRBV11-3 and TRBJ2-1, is EAGVVQSPRYKIIEKKQPVAFWCNPISGHNTLYWYLQNLGQGPELLIRYENEEAVDDSQLPKDRFSAERLKGVDSTLKIQPAELGDSAVYLCASSLYAGGTYNEQFFGPGTRLTVL.

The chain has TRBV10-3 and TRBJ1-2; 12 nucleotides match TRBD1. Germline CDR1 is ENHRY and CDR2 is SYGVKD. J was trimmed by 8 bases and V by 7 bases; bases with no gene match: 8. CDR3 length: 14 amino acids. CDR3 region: CAITRDRGRLGYTF. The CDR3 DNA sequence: TGTGCCATCACGCGGGACAGGGGGCGTTTGGGCTACACCTTC.

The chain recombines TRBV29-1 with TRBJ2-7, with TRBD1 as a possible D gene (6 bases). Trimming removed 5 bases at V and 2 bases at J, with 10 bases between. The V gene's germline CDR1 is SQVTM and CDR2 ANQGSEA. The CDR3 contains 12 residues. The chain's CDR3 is CSVTTGPYEQYF. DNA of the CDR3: TGCAGCGTTACAACAGGGCCCTACGAGCAGTACTTC.

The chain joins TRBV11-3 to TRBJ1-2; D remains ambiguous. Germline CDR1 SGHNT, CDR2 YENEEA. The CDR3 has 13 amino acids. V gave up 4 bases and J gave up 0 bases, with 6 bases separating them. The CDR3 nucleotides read TGTGCCAGCAGCTCATCTACTAACTATGGCTACACCTTC. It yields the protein CASSSSTNYGYTF. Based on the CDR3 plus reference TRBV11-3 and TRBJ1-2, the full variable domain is EAGVVQSPRYKIIEKKQPVAFWCNPISGHNTLYWYLQNLGQGPELLIRYENEEAVDDSQLPKDRFSAERLKGVDSTLKIQPAELGDSAVYLCASSSSTNYGYTFGSGTRLTVV.

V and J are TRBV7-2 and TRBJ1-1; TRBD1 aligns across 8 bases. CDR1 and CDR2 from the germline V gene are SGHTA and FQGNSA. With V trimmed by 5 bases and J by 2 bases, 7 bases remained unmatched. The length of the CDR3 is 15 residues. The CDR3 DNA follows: TGTGCCAGCAGCGCCAGGACAGGGATCAACACTGAAGCTTTCTTT. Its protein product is CASSARTGINTEAFF. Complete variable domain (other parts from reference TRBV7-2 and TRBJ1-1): GAGVSQSPSNKVTEKGKDVELRCDPISGHTALYWYRQSLGQGLEFLIYFQGNSAPDKSGLPSDRFSAERTGGSVSTLTIQRTQQEDSAVYLCASSARTGINTEAFFGQGTRLTVV.

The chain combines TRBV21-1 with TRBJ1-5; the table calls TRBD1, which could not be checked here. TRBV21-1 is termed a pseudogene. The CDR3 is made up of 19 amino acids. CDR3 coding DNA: TGTGCCAGCAGCAAATTGGACCTTAGACAGGGGGAAGTGGATCAGCCCCAGCATTTT. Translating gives CASSKLDLRQGEVDQPQHF.